This TCR beta chain was observed in a study of T cell responses to AZD1222 COVID-19 vaccine. Whole-study results and caveats: At baseline, seropositivity was found in only a handful of AZD1222 recipients. Regions 160-218 and 743-854 held dominance among vaccine-associated CD4 TCRs, which spanned spike. The donors showed a predominance of white British ancestry and of females, with possible underestimation of clonal diversity.

Assay: immunoSEQ multiplex PCR; the TCRdb copy retains only in-frame clones and omits some. The sample yields some 170,000 clones, roughly nine tenths seen once. Worth noting for this clone: What it recognizes is unknown.

V shed 4 bases, J shed 4 bases, and the junction held 5 bases outside the gene matches. The CDR3 is 14 amino acids. Germline V gene sequence: CDR1 MNHEY, CDR2 SVGAGI. This receptor was taken from an adult in good health. The J gene is TRBJ1-2, the V gene TRBV6-5; 8 bases agree with TRBD1. The specimen comprised peripheral blood, sampled on day 0 of AZD1222 vaccination. The CDR3 sequence: CASSSPTGAYGYTF. The CDR3 DNA sequence: TGTGCCAGCAGTTCCCCGACAGGGGCCTATGGCTACACCTTC.